This is a list of T cell receptor beta chains from one sample in a study of T cell responses to AZD1222 COVID-19 vaccine. Sequencing was performed with immunoSEQ multiplex PCR; in TCRdb, only in-frame clones are kept and a portion is missing. The repertoire consists of around 170,000 clones, with approximately 86% occurring once and the leading ten covering about 9.9%. Sequenced material: peripheral blood, taken 28 days after the second AZD1222 dose. The receptors were sampled from an adult who received the AZD1222 COVID-19 vaccine. Both conserved end residues are part of each CDR3. D genes are given only for firm matches. A row's size may be missing; if present it is once, few, many or a size class.

j_call	clone_size	d_call	v_call	cdr3_aa	cdr3_nt
TRBJ1-1	NA	NA	TRBV6-5	CASSYPQTGQTEAFF	TGTGCCAGCAGTTACCCTCAGACAGGCCAGACTGAAGCTTTCTTT
TRBJ1-4	NA	NA	TRBV28	CASTTGGNNEKLFF	TGTGCCAGCACCACGGGAGGGAATAATGAAAAACTGTTTTTT
TRBJ1-4	NA	NA	TRBV5-6	CASSLVGRSEKLFF	TGTGCCAGCAGCTTGGTAGGGAGGAGTGAAAAACTGTTTTTT
TRBJ1-2	NA	TRBD1	TRBV7-9	CASSLRDRGANYGYTF	TGTGCCAGCAGCTTAAGGGACAGGGGTGCTAACTATGGCTACACCTTC
TRBJ1-5	NA	NA	TRBV7-9	CASSPSDQPQHF	TGTGCCAGCAGCCCCTCCGATCAGCCCCAGCATTTT
TRBJ1-2	NA	NA	TRBV29-1	CSVGLGQYYGYTF	TGCAGCGTTGGCCTCGGGCAGTACTATGGCTACACCTTC
TRBJ1-1	NA	TRBD1	TRBV6-6	CASSQTGTGVSEAFF	TGTGCCAGCAGTCAGACCGGGACAGGGGTTTCTGAAGCTTTCTTT
TRBJ2-1	NA	NA	TRBV4-1	CASSPRARAWSYNEQFF	TGCGCCAGCAGCCCCAGGGCCCGGGCCTGGTCCTACAATGAGCAGTTCTTC
TRBJ2-3	few	NA	TRBV5-1	CASSLEGREVDTQYF	TGCGCCAGCAGCTTGGAGGGCAGGGAGGTAGATACGCAGTATTTT
TRBJ1-3	NA	NA	TRBV9	CASSVQGMGNTIYF	TGTGCCAGCAGCGTCCAAGGGATGGGAAACACCATATATTTT
TRBJ2-3	NA	NA	TRBV2	CASWGGHTDTQYF	TGTGCCAGCTGGGGCGGACACACAGATACGCAGTATTTT
TRBJ2-7	NA	NA	TRBV27	CASSFGGYEQYF	TGTGCCAGCAGTTTCGGAGGGTACGAGCAGTACTTC
TRBJ2-7	NA	TRBD2	TRBV6-5	CASSYGTSGGTEQYF	TGTGCCAGCAGTTACGGCACTAGCGGGGGGACCGAGCAGTACTTC
TRBJ1-1	few	NA	TRBV11-2	CASSGTRNTEAFF	TGTGCCAGCAGCGGCACGCGGAACACTGAAGCTTTCTTT
TRBJ2-5	NA	TRBD1	TRBV28	CASSGTGQGETQYF	TGTGCCAGCAGCGGGACAGGGCAAGGGGAGACCCAGTACTTC
TRBJ1-6	NA	NA	TRBV7-6	CASSLLIRGSHSPLHF	TGTGCCAGCAGCCTACTTATCCGGGGAAGTCATTCACCCCTCCACTTT
TRBJ1-4	NA	NA	TRBV7-9	CASTTSGGYEKLFF	TGTGCCAGCACCACCTCTGGGGGATATGAAAAACTGTTTTTT
TRBJ1-5	NA	NA	TRBV4-2	CASSQMRDQPQHF	TGTGCCAGCAGCCAAATGCGCGACCAGCCCCAGCATTTT
TRBJ2-1	once	NA	TRBV9	CASSLPPGEQFF	TGTGCCAGCAGCCTGCCGCCCGGCGAGCAGTTCTTC
TRBJ1-2	NA	NA	TRBV6-5	CASSAKYRRYTF	TGTGCCAGCTCGGCAAAATACCGTCGCTACACCTTC
TRBJ2-3	NA	TRBD2	TRBV6-1	CASSEVMRGSTDTQYF	TGTGCCAGCAGTGAAGTAATGCGGGGGAGCACAGATACGCAGTATTTT
TRBJ1-4	NA	NA	TRBV7-9	CASSRGDSTNEKLFF	TGTGCCAGCAGCCGAGGGGACTCAACTAATGAAAAACTGTTTTTT
TRBJ1-1	NA	NA	TRBV6-5	CASRGGGDTEAFF	TGTGCCAGCAGGGGGGGAGGGGACACTGAAGCTTTCTTT
TRBJ2-3	NA	TRBD1	TRBV9	CASSPLGTGHYGDTQYF	TGTGCCAGCAGCCCGCTGGGGACAGGGCACTACGGGGATACGCAGTATTTT